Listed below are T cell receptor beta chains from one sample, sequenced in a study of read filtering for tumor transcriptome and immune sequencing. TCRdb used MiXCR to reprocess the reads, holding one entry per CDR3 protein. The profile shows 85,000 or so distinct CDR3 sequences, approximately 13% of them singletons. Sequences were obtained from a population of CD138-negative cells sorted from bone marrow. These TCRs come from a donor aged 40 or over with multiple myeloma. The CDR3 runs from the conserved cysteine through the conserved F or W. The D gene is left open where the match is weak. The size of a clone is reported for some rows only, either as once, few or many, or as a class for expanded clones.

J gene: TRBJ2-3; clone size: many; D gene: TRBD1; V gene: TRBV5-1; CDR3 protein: CASTPSGQGTDTQYF; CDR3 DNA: TGCGCCAGCACCCCTTCGGGACAGGGAACAGATACGCAGTATTTT
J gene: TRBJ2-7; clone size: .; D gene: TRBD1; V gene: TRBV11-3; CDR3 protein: CASGDSYEQYF; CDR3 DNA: TGTGCCAGCGGGGACAGCTACGAGCAGTACTTC
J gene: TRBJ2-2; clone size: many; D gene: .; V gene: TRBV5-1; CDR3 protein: CASSFGTPRGELFF; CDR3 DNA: TGCGCCAGCAGCTTCGGGACCCCGCGCGGGGAGCTGTTTTTT
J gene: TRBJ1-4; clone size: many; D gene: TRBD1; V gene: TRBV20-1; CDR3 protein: CSAVTGGVEKLFF; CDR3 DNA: TGCAGTGCAGTAACAGGGGGCGTTGAAAAACTGTTTTTT
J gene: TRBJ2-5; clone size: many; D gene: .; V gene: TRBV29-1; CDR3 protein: CSVCRQPTETQYF; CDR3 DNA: TGCAGCGTTTGTAGACAGCCGACAGAGACCCAGTACTTC
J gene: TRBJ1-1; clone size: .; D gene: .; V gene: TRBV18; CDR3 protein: CASSPGGGVHTEAFF; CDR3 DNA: TGTGCCAGCTCACCCGGCGGAGGCGTGCACACTGAAGCTTTCTTT
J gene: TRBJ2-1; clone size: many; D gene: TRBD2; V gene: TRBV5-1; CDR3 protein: CASSLVAGGPNEQFF; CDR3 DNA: TGCGCCAGCAGCTTGGTGGCGGGAGGGCCCAATGAGCAGTTCTTC
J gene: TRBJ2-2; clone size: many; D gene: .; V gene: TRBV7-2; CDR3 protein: CASSLGGSTGELFF; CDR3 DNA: TGTGCCAGCAGCTTAGGGGGCAGCACCGGGGAGCTGTTTTTT
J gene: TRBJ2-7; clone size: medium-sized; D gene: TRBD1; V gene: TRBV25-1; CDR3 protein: CASSADRGTYEQYF; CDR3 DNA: TGTGCCAGCAGTGCAGACAGGGGAACCTACGAGCAGTACTTC
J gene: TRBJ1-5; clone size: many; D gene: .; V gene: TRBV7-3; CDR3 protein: CASSLTVYQPQHF; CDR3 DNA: TGTGCCAGCAGCTTAACGGTGTATCAGCCCCAGCATTTT
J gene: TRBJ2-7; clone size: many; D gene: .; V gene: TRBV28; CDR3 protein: CASTLRPGTGHEQYF; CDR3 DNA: TGTGCCAGCACTCTACGGCCGGGGACGGGTCACGAGCAGTACTTC
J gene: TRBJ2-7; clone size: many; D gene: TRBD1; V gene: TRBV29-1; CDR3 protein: CSVGTGDPYEQYF; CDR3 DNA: TGCAGCGTCGGGACAGGGGATCCCTACGAGCAGTACTTC
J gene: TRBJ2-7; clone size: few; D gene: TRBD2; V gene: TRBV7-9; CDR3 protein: CASSRGLAYEQYF; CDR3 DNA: TGTGCCAGCAGCCGAGGACTAGCCTACGAGCAGTACTTC
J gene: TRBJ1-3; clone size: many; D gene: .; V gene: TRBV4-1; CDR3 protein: CASSLNLQGSGNTIYF; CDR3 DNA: TGCGCCAGCAGCCTAAACCTGCAGGGGTCTGGAAACACCATATATTTT
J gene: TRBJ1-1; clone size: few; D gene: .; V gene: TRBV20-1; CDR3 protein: CSARDRGRMTEAFF; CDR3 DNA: TGCAGTGCTAGAGATCGCGGGAGAATGACTGAAGCTTTCTTT
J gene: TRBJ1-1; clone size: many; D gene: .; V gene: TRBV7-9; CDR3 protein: CASSLLMNTEAFF; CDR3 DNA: TGTGCCAGCAGCTTACTTATGAACACTGAAGCTTTCTTT
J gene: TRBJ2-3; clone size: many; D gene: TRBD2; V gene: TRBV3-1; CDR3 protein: CASSPTHGEGPAYF; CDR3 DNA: TGTGCCAGCAGCCCTACTCATGGGGAGGGCCCGGCGTATTTT
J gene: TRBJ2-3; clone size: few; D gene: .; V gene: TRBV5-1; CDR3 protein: CASSFLSTDTQYF; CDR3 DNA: TGCGCCAGCAGCTTCCTTAGCACAGATACGCAGTATTTT
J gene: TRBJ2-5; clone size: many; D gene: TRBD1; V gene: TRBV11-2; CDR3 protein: CASSLYRGQEETQYF; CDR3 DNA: TGTGCCAGCAGCTTATACAGGGGGCAGGAAGAGACCCAGTACTTC
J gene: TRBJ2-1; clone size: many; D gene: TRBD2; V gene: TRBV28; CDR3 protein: CASNPSGSYNEQFF; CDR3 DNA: TGTGCCAGCAACCCTAGCGGTTCCTACAATGAGCAGTTCTTC
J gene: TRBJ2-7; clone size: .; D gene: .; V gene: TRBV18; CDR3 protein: CASSPLASSYEQYF; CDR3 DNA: TGTGCCAGCTCACCCCTAGCGAGCTCCTACGAGCAGTACTTC
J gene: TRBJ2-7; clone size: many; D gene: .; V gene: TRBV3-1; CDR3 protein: CASSHGLEQYF; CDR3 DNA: TGTGCCAGCAGCCACGGATTGGAGCAGTACTTC
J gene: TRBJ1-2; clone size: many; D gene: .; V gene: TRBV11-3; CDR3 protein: CASSPGPRQGGYTF; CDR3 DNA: TGTGCCAGCAGCCCCGGGCCCCGCCAAGGAGGCTACACCTTC
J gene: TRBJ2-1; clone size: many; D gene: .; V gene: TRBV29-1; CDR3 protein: CSVEGRDSYNEQFF; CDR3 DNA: TGCAGCGTTGAAGGGAGGGACAGCTACAATGAGCAGTTCTTC
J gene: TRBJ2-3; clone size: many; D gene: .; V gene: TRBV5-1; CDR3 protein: CASRDGLSTDTQYF; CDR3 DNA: TGCGCCAGCAGAGACGGCCTTTCCACAGATACGCAGTATTTT
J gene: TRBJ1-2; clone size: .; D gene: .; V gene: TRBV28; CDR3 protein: CASSQTVFYGYTF; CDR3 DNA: TGTGCCAGCAGCCAAACAGTTTTCTATGGCTACACCTTC
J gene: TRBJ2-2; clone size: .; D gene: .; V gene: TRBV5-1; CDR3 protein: CASSLTENTGGLFF; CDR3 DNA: TGCGCCAGCAGCTTGACAGAGAACACCGGGGGGCTGTTTTTT
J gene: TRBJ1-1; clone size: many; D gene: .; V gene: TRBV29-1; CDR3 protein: CSVEYGEAFF; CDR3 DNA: TGCAGCGTTGAGTACGGTGAAGCTTTCTTT
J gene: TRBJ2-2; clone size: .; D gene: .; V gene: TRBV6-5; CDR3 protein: CATSPGTVNTGELFF; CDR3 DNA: TGTGCCACCAGTCCCGGGACGGTGAACACCGGGGAGCTGTTTTTT